This paragraph reports one T cell receptor (beta chain). The selected patients with pancreatic ductal adenocarcinoma had surgery but no neoadjuvant therapy. Generated by immunoSEQ multiplex PCR, the TCRdb table keeps only in-frame clones and is missing some. The sample lists over 90,000 clones, 90% to 95% occurring once. This record belongs to a study of T cells in pancreatic ductal adenocarcinoma. Looked up from germline, CDR1 is LNHDA and CDR2 is SQIVND (reference sequence). The CDR3 has 14 residues. V lost 5 bases and J lost 6, with 17 bases in between. The specimen was PBMCs. This sequence originates from a human donor with pancreatic ductal adenocarcinoma. The chain couples TRBV19 to TRBJ2-7; D remains ambiguous. CDR3 region: CASSASSVPREQYF. The CDR3 nucleotides are TGTGCCAGTAGTGCTTCCTCAGTTCCTCGCGAGCAGTACTTC.